The T cell receptor (beta chain) described here comes from a study of CD8 T cell repertoires and HIV-1 epitope variants. The overall study: Each of Twenty-five Gag and Nef epitope peptides stimulated a separate culture. Study-wide results and limits: The assay identified only TCR beta chains of antigen-proliferating T cells. Under 10 TCR beta clonotypes were antigen-specific, six or seven apparently recognizing autologous or escape variants.

Profiled with immunoSEQ multiplex PCR; TCRdb holds only in-frame clones, not every one. The sample holds thousands of clones; around two thirds are singletons and the top ten take about 41%. V was shortened by 0 bases and J by 5 bases, with 27 bases between the two germline ends. Germline V gene sequence: CDR1 SGDLS, CDR2 YYNGEE. The length of the CDR3 is 19 residues. In regard to this clone: Its antigen is undetermined.

The source is a male donor with HIV. Sequencing was done on a sample of cultured CD8+ T cells derived from PBMCs. The rearrangement uses TRBV9 and TRBJ2-7; TRBD1 is a possible D gene (8 bases). The DNA for the CDR3 is TGTGCCAGCAGCGTAGCGGGGGGTTTCGGGACAGGTTTCATCCACGAGCAGTACTTC. This gives the protein CASSVAGGFGTGFIHEQYF.